These T cell receptor beta chains were read from a single sample in a study of beta chain features in type 1 diabetes. TCRdb's table, derived via immunoSEQ multiplex PCR, lists solely in-frame clones and lacks some. There are 550,000 to 850,000 clones in the sample; under 15% occur only once, and approximately 0.021% lies in the top ten. The source material was naive CD4+ T cells from blood. These receptors were collected from a man aged 18 to 35 with type 1 diabetes. The CDR3 runs from the conserved cysteine through the conserved F or W. Each record gives: J gene, D gene, clone size, V gene, CDR3 protein, CDR3 DNA. The D gene is left open where the match is weak. A row's size may be missing; if present it is once, few, many or a size class.

TRBJ2-3 | TRBD2 | - | TRBV5-4 | CASSPRLAGDTDTQYF | TGTGCCAGCAGTCCCAGACTAGCGGGGGACACAGATACGCAGTATTTT
TRBJ1-2 | TRBD1 | - | TRBV29-1 | CSVGDRDYGYTF | TGCAGCGTCGGGGACAGAGACTATGGCTACACCTTC
TRBJ1-5 | TRBD1 | - | TRBV30 | CAWSRTGGDQPQHF | TGTGCCTGGAGTAGGACAGGGGGAGATCAGCCCCAGCATTTT
TRBJ2-5 | TRBD2 | - | TRBV9 | CASSARGVQETQYF | TGTGCCAGCAGCGCGCGGGGGGTCCAAGAGACCCAGTACTTC
TRBJ2-7 | - | - | TRBV15 | CATSRDALPKYF | TGTGCCACCAGCAGAGATGCTCTTCCGAAGTACTTC
TRBJ1-2 | - | - | TRBV7-6 | CASSLGPGDGYTF | TGTGCCAGCAGCTTAGGACCGGGGGATGGCTACACCTTC
TRBJ2-5 | - | few | TRBV7-8 | CASSPGQETQYF | TGTGCCAGCAGCCCAGGGCAAGAGACCCAGTACTTC
TRBJ2-1 | - | few | TRBV5-1 | CASSTGTAYNEQFF | TGCGCCAGCAGCACCGGGACGGCCTACAATGAGCAGTTCTTC
TRBJ2-1 | TRBD1 | few | TRBV6-1 | CASSVTGDGFYNEQFF | TGTGCCAGCAGTGTGACAGGGGATGGGTTCTACAATGAGCAGTTCTTC
TRBJ1-4 | TRBD1 | - | TRBV27 | CASQLRQGLAEKLFF | TGTGCCAGCCAATTAAGACAGGGACTCGCCGAAAAACTGTTTTTT
TRBJ2-1 | - | few | TRBV15 | CATSRTTFSMNEQFF | TGTGCCACCAGCAGAACCACATTTAGTATGAATGAGCAGTTCTTC
TRBJ1-2 | - | - | TRBV30 | CAWSGGAGYTF | TGTGCCTGGAGCGGGGGAGCTGGCTACACCTTC
TRBJ2-7 | - | few | TRBV29-1 | CSVRDGTYEQYF | TGCAGCGTCCGGGACGGAACCTACGAGCAGTACTTC
TRBJ1-1 | - | - | TRBV9 | CASSPRLGETIEAFF | TGTGCCAGCAGCCCCCGGTTAGGGGAGACTATTGAAGCTTTCTTT
TRBJ2-1 | - | few | TRBV28 | CASSLAGTGNNEQFF | TGTGCCAGCAGTTTGGCGGGGACGGGGAACAATGAGCAGTTCTTC
TRBJ1-2 | - | - | TRBV5-6 | CASSRGGRGYTF | TGTGCCAGCAGTCGAGGTGGGCGCGGCTACACCTTC
TRBJ1-6 | - | few | TRBV7-9 | CASSAGVNSPLHF | TGTGCCAGCAGCGCGGGAGTTAATTCACCCCTCCACTTT
TRBJ1-2 | - | few | TRBV6-5 | CASSSSFRHYGYTF | TGTGCCAGCAGCTCCTCTTTTCGGCACTATGGCTACACCTTC
TRBJ1-2 | - | - | TRBV6-5 | CASSPTVFNYGYTF | TGTGCCAGCAGTCCTACAGTATTTAACTATGGCTACACCTTC
TRBJ2-7 | - | few | TRBV2 | CASRTAGTYEQYF | TGTGCCAGCAGGACCGCGGGCACCTACGAGCAGTACTTC
TRBJ2-5 | - | - | TRBV19 | CASSIVGQETQYF | TGTGCCAGTAGTATTGTCGGGCAAGAGACCCAGTACTTC
TRBJ2-2 | - | few | TRBV7-2 | CASSLAGPPNTGELFF | TGTGCCAGCAGCTTAGCGGGACCGCCGAACACCGGGGAGCTGTTTTTT
TRBJ2-1 | TRBD2 | - | TRBV25-1 | CASSRAGGNEQFF | TGTGCCAGCAGTAGAGCGGGGGGGAATGAGCAGTTCTTC
TRBJ2-7 | TRBD1 | - | TRBV6-6 | CASSYADREVEQYF | TGTGCCAGCAGTTACGCGGACAGGGAGGTGGAGCAGTACTTC
TRBJ2-7 | TRBD2 | few | TRBV29-1 | CSVEDQGGGYF | TGCAGCGTTGAAGATCAAGGCGGGGGGTACTTC
TRBJ2-1 | - | few | TRBV18 | CASSPSGTPPDEQFF | TGTGCCAGCTCACCTTCGGGGACCCCCCCCGATGAGCAGTTCTTC
TRBJ1-1 | - | - | TRBV7-2 | CASSLDGGIAEAFF | TGTGCCAGCAGTTTAGACGGGGGGATCGCTGAAGCTTTCTTT
TRBJ2-6 | - | - | TRBV4-1 | CASSLASSGANVLTF | TGCGCCAGCAGCCTTGCTAGTTCTGGGGCCAACGTCCTGACTTTC
TRBJ2-7 | - | few | TRBV7-6 | CASSLAPGAFFSEQYF | TGTGCCAGCAGCTTAGCCCCGGGGGCCTTCTTTAGCGAGCAGTACTTC
TRBJ2-1 | - | - | TRBV9 | CASSVSGGRYNEQFF | TGTGCCAGCAGCGTCTCGGGGGGCCGATACAATGAGCAGTTCTTC
TRBJ1-3 | - | - | TRBV30 | CAWSLLFGNTIYF | TGTGCCTGGAGTCTACTCTTTGGAAACACCATATATTTT
TRBJ2-4 | TRBD1 | - | TRBV13 | CASSLGTGRNIQYF | TGTGCCAGCAGCCTAGGGACAGGCAGAAACATTCAGTACTTC
TRBJ2-2 | - | few | TRBV29-1 | CSPPWGPDGHTGELFF | TGCAGCCCTCCCTGGGGGCCCGACGGACACACCGGGGAGCTGTTTTTT
TRBJ1-1 | - | - | TRBV7-8 | CASSLIGLMNTEAFF | TGTGCCAGCAGCTTAATAGGGTTAATGAACACTGAAGCTTTCTTT
TRBJ2-3 | - | few | TRBV20-1 | CSARGQDTQYF | TGCAGTGCTAGAGGACAAGATACGCAGTATTTT
TRBJ1-1 | - | - | TRBV11-1 | CASSNAGYTQNTEAFF | TGTGCCAGCAGCAACGCAGGATACACCCAGAACACTGAAGCTTTCTTT
TRBJ1-1 | - | - | TRBV30 | CAWRRHITEAFF | TGTGCCTGGAGAAGACACATCACTGAAGCTTTCTTT
TRBJ1-5 | - | - | TRBV6-5 | CASSPFEVLQPQHF | TGTGCCAGCAGTCCCTTCGAGGTCCTCCAGCCCCAGCATTTT
TRBJ1-6 | - | - | TRBV10-3 | CAISEGQGYSPLHF | TGTGCCATCAGTGAGGGTCAGGGGTATTCACCCCTCCACTTT
TRBJ2-5 | - | few | TRBV30 | CAWSVRDWHLETQYF | TGTGCCTGGAGTGTCCGGGACTGGCATCTGGAGACCCAGTACTTC
TRBJ2-1 | TRBD2 | few | TRBV2 | CASSGSPGGNEQFF | TGTGCCAGCAGTGGGTCTCCGGGGGGCAATGAGCAGTTCTTC
TRBJ2-1 | - | - | TRBV5-1 | CASSSPETSSYNEQFF | TGCGCCAGCAGCTCGCCAGAGACGTCGTCCTACAATGAGCAGTTCTTC
TRBJ2-1 | - | - | TRBV5-1 | CASSFYNEQFF | TGCGCCAGCAGCTTCTACAATGAGCAGTTCTTC
TRBJ2-4 | - | once | TRBV11-3 | CASTGSLAKNIQYF | TGTGCCAGCACCGGGTCGCTAGCCAAAAACATTCAGTACTTC
TRBJ1-4 | - | few | TRBV4-1 | CASSQAWGEKLFF | TGCGCCAGCAGCCAAGCGTGGGGTGAAAAACTGTTTTTT
TRBJ2-2 | - | - | TRBV27 | CASSTLGGVVGELFF | TGTGCCAGCAGTACCCTGGGGGGTGTTGTCGGGGAGCTGTTTTTT
TRBJ2-1 | - | - | TRBV2 | CASNLGAYNEQFF | TGTGCCAGCAATCTCGGGGCGTACAATGAGCAGTTCTTC
TRBJ2-3 | TRBD1 | few | TRBV30 | CAGYYRGRSDTQYF | TGTGCCGGCTATTACAGGGGGCGCTCAGATACGCAGTATTTT
TRBJ1-4 | - | few | TRBV27 | CASSFGLREKLFF | TGTGCCAGCAGTTTTGGGTTACGGGAAAAACTGTTTTTT
TRBJ1-4 | TRBD1 | - | TRBV29-1 | CSVVGQPGEKLFF | TGCAGCGTTGTGGGACAGCCAGGGGAAAAACTGTTTTTT